The 5 T cell receptor beta chains listed next were all sequenced from one sample in a study of chemoradiotherapy in HPV16-positive cancers. Libraries were prepared by immunoSEQ multiplex PCR; TCRdb keeps only in-frame clonotypes and omits some of them. The sample shows about 20,000 clones, roughly 89% of them seen only once. The input for sequencing was blood, taken from a patient who underwent chemoradiotherapy. These receptors all come from a human donor with HPV-associated anogenital cancer.

The chain carries TRBV7-9 and TRBJ1-5, with D uncertain. The germline V and J ends were trimmed by 1 base and 7 bases, with 5 bases remaining between them. Germline V lookup: CDR1 SEHNR, CDR2 FQNEAQ (reference sequence). The CDR3 is made up of 12 amino acids. Here the CDR3 reads CASSLDGQPQHF. The CDR3 DNA is TGTGCCAGCAGCTTAGACGGGCAGCCCCAGCATTTT.

CDR3 in DNA: TGTGCCAGCAGTTCGTCCGGGACAGGGGGGTATGGCTACACCTTC. Its translation: CASSSSGTGGYGYTF. The chain combines TRBV28 with TRBJ1-2, with 11 bases matching TRBD1. The CDR3 has 15 residues. J was trimmed by 5 bases and V by 4 bases; bases with no gene match: 6. The germline V gene encodes CDR1 MDHEN and CDR2 SYDVKM.

The chain combines TRBV11-2 with TRBJ2-7; D may match TRBD1 or TRBD2 (5 bases each). Trimming took 0 bases from V and 2 from J, leaving 11 bases between them. Germline CDR1 reads SGHAT; CDR2 reads FQNNGV. The CDR3 runs to 15 residues. The CDR3 spells CASSLDGTAAYEQYF. DNA for the CDR3: TGTGCCAGCAGCTTAGATGGGACGGCCGCCTACGAGCAGTACTTC.

V gene TRBV28 combines with J gene TRBJ2-5; TRBD1 is a possible D gene (6 bases). Germline loops: CDR1 MDHEN, CDR2 SYDVKM. This CDR3 is built from 15 residues. V gave up 2 bases and J gave up 5 bases, with 15 bases separating them. The CDR3 protein is CASSLDQQGYETQYF. CDR3 DNA sequence: TGTGCCAGCAGTTTAGACCAACAGGGCTACGAGACCCAGTACTTC.

The V gene is TRBV5-1, the J gene TRBJ1-1; possibly TRBD1 for D (5 bases). This CDR3 has 13 residues. Germline CDR1 SGHRS, CDR2 YFSETQ. The germline V and J ends were trimmed by 0 bases and 7 bases, with 10 bases remaining between them. In DNA, the CDR3 is TGCGCCAGCAGCTTGGCGGACAAGATTGAAGCTTTCTTT. Translating it yields CASSLADKIEAFF.